This T cell receptor (beta chain) was identified during a study of control samples from healthy donors and cancer patients. CDR3 length: 15 amino acids. Germline CDR1 reads MNHEY; CDR2 reads SVGAGI. V lost 2 bases and J 0 bases, leaving 11 bases between the germline ends. The table came from immunoSEQ multiplex PCR; TCRdb's copy has only in-frame clones and leaves some out. This sample has around 170,000 clones; nearly 90% occur once, and the top ten carry more than 1.3%. Material: blood. The J gene is TRBJ2-7, the V gene TRBV6-5; tentatively, D is TRBD1 (5 bases). The TCR sequence derives from a woman between 45 and 65 years old in good health. The CDR3 spells CASSYAGRISYEQYF. In nucleotides, the CDR3 is TGTGCCAGCAGTTACGCAGGGCGCATCTCCTACGAGCAGTACTTC.